This T cell receptor (beta chain) originates from a study of cytomegalovirus exposure and HLA in healthy donors. At the level of the study: The roughly 120 validation repertoires used the same platform as the 650 to 850 first-cohort repertoires (as reported by a later analysis).

Libraries were prepared by immunoSEQ multiplex PCR; TCRdb keeps only in-frame clonotypes and omits some of them. The sample has over 100,000 clones; roughly nine tenths are singletons. The CDR3 runs 15 residues. Germline V CDR1 and CDR2: SEHNR, FQNEAQ (reference sequence). Unmatched junction bases numbered 6, after V lost 3 bases and J lost 6 bases. The J gene is TRBJ1-4, the V gene TRBV7-9; 8 positions agree with TRBD1. Sequencing input: PBMCs. The clonotype was recovered from a woman under 30 in good health and CMV-seronegative. The CDR3 loop reads CASSLDRDADEKLFF. CDR3 nucleotide sequence: TGTGCCAGCAGCTTGGACAGGGATGCGGATGAAAAACTGTTTTTT.